This T cell receptor (beta chain) is drawn from a study of blood T cells in healthy people across ages. Healthy Caucasian individuals from Russia aged roughly 6 to 100 served as donors. PBMCs numbering at least 6.5 million were isolated per sample. Remarks on this clonotype: The antigen remains unidentified.

A second PCR, run for about 6 to 11 cycles, used a sample-barcoded 5' primer plus a J-beta primer mix. CDR3-containing paired-end reads numbered at least 2.5 million in each sample. Each CDR3 protein gets one entry after TCRdb re-called the 5' RACE reads with MiXCR. The sample contains about 780,000 distinct CDR3 sequences, about 45% of which appear only once. The study's findings and limits: Researchers judged that diversity estimates from one million T cells fell short of true values.

The CDR3 spans 14 residues. V shed 5 bases and J shed 3 bases, with 14 bases lying between them. Germline CDR1 and CDR2: SGHNT and YENEEA. This chain joins TRBV11-3 and TRBJ2-7, with a weak D call TRBD1 (6 bases). Sequencing input: blood. The receptor's source is a man older than 75 in good health. The DNA of the CDR3 is TGTGCCAGCAGCGTCTCAGGGGCGAGCTACGAGCAGTACTTC. It translates to CASSVSGASYEQYF.